Listed below are T cell receptor beta chains from one sample, sequenced in a study of shared clonotypes between healthy human individuals. Sequenced by immunoSEQ multiplex PCR; TCRdb stores in-frame clones only, minus some. The data contain under 600,000 clones, approximately 94% of them singletons. The specimen was naive CD4+ T cells sorted from blood. The receptor set was obtained from a woman aged 25 to 39 in good health. Each CDR3 is given with its conserved first and last residue. The D gene is left open where the match is weak. The size entry is marked missing in some rows and otherwise reads once, few, many or a size class.

J gene	clone size	D gene	V gene	CDR3 protein	CDR3 DNA
TRBJ2-5	.	TRBD1	TRBV4-1	CASSQAGQGVREQYF	TGCGCCAGCAGCCAAGCCGGACAGGGGGTTCGGGAGCAGTACTTC
TRBJ1-4	.	TRBD1	TRBV28	CASSRTGTGEKLFF	TGTGCCAGCAGTCGGACAGGCACAGGTGAAAAACTGTTTTTT
TRBJ1-5	.	.	TRBV19	CASSIVGMNQPQHF	TGTGCCAGTAGTATAGTGGGGATGAATCAGCCCCAGCATTTT
TRBJ2-7	.	TRBD2	TRBV4-1	CASSQGPGLGIKNYEQYF	TGCGCCAGCAGCCAGGGACCGGGACTAGGTATTAAAAACTACGAGCAGTACTTC
TRBJ2-7	.	.	TRBV11-2	CASSLGAGFPYEQYF	TGTGCCAGCAGCTTAGGGGCCGGCTTTCCCTACGAGCAGTACTTC
TRBJ1-2	.	.	TRBV27	CASSTDLYNYGYTF	TGTGCCAGCAGTACGGACTTATATAACTATGGCTACACCTTC
TRBJ1-1	.	.	TRBV11-2	CASSSETWVALTNTEAFF	TGTGCCAGCAGCTCCGAGACGTGGGTCGCACTAACGAACACTGAAGCTTTCTTT
TRBJ2-5	.	.	TRBV5-1	CASRQMEGETQYF	TGCGCCAGCAGGCAGATGGAGGGAGAGACCCAGTACTTC
TRBJ2-1	.	.	TRBV7-6	CASSLAPEGKSPYNEQFF	TGTGCCAGCAGCTTAGCGCCAGAGGGAAAAAGTCCCTACAATGAGCAGTTCTTC
TRBJ2-1	.	.	TRBV21-1	CASSKGSGIKGLADHEQFF	TGTGCCAGCAGCAAAGGGTCCGGGATCAAGGGACTAGCGGACCATGAGCAGTTCTTC
TRBJ1-1	once	.	TRBV5-6	CASSRRRPRNTEAFF	TGTGCCAGCAGCCGACGCCGGCCTAGGAACACTGAAGCTTTCTTT
TRBJ2-7	.	.	TRBV14	CASSQGSGISRVYEQYF	TGTGCCAGCAGCCAAGGCTCAGGGATAAGTCGGGTCTACGAGCAGTACTTC
TRBJ2-2	.	TRBD2	TRBV6-4	CASSDSGTSGRWLPGELFF	TGTGCCAGCAGTGACTCGGGGACTAGCGGGAGATGGCTCCCCGGGGAGCTGTTTTTT
TRBJ1-1	.	.	TRBV27	CASSLLVSTEAFF	TGTGCCAGCAGTTTACTAGTTAGCACTGAAGCTTTCTTT
TRBJ1-5	.	.	TRBV28	CASSSTGVMGNQPQHF	TGTGCCAGCAGCTCGACAGGAGTCATGGGCAATCAGCCCCAGCATTTT
TRBJ2-1	.	TRBD2	TRBV7-8	CASSLASGLAGYNEQFF	TGTGCCAGCAGCTTAGCCTCTGGGCTAGCGGGCTACAATGAGCAGTTCTTC
TRBJ2-7	.	.	TRBV19	CASSIVWGYSYEQYF	TGTGCCAGTAGTATAGTGTGGGGTTACTCCTACGAGCAGTACTTC
TRBJ1-3	.	.	TRBV28	CASILGTRGNTIYF	TGTGCCAGCATCCTTGGGACAAGAGGAAACACCATATATTTT
TRBJ2-2	.	.	TRBV5-1	CASSLGAGGELFF	TGCGCCAGCAGCCTGGGAGCGGGCGGGGAGCTGTTTTTT
TRBJ2-7	.	.	TRBV21-1	CASSKVALYEQYF	TGTGCCAGCAGCAAAGTTGCTCTCTACGAGCAGTACTTC
TRBJ2-2	.	TRBD1	TRBV6-5	CASSPDRANTGELFF	TGTGCCAGCAGCCCCGACAGGGCGAACACCGGGGAGCTGTTTTTT
TRBJ2-3	.	.	TRBV11-2	CATKTSSTDTQYF	TGTGCCACCAAGACTAGTAGCACAGATACGCAGTATTTT
TRBJ2-7	.	.	TRBV23-1	CASTQYEQYF	TGCGCCAGCACGCAATACGAGCAGTACTTC
TRBJ1-5	.	TRBD1	TRBV28	CASSDYRGPQPQHF	TGTGCCAGCAGTGATTACAGGGGGCCTCAGCCCCAGCATTTT
TRBJ2-7	.	TRBD1	TRBV9	CASSMTGGSYEQYF	TGTGCCAGCAGCATGACAGGGGGCTCCTACGAGCAGTACTTC
TRBJ1-1	.	.	TRBV15	CATSRQGVTEAFF	TGTGCCACCAGCAGACAGGGAGTCACTGAAGCTTTCTTT
TRBJ2-2	.	TRBD2	TRBV5-1	CASSLLAGGPTGELFF	TGCGCCAGCAGCTTACTAGCGGGAGGGCCCACCGGGGAGCTGTTTTTT
TRBJ2-5	.	.	TRBV13	CASSLTTEETQYF	TGTGCCAGCAGCCTGACGACAGAAGAGACCCAGTACTTC
TRBJ2-7	.	TRBD1	TRBV29-1	CSVLDQGQRTGSYEQYF	TGCAGCGTGCTAGACCAGGGACAGAGGACGGGCTCCTACGAGCAGTACTTC
TRBJ2-7	.	TRBD2	TRBV6-1	CASSVGREGYEQYF	TGTGCCAGCAGTGTAGGGCGGGAGGGGTACGAGCAGTACTTC
TRBJ1-5	.	.	TRBV4-1	CASSQVSEPNQPQHF	TGCGCCAGCAGCCAAGTGTCGGAGCCCAATCAGCCCCAGCATTTT
TRBJ2-2	.	.	TRBV2	CASATDTGELFF	TGTGCCAGCGCGACAGACACCGGGGAGCTGTTTTTT
TRBJ1-1	.	.	TRBV5-4	CASSRPFSAKAFF	TGTGCCAGCAGCCGTCCCTTTAGCGCGAAAGCTTTCTTT
TRBJ2-7	.	.	TRBV6-1	CASSETGRVAYEQYF	TGTGCCAGCAGTGAAACGGGCAGGGTAGCCTACGAGCAGTACTTC
TRBJ1-5	.	TRBD1	TRBV15	CATLSPGQGGGQPQHF	TGTGCCACCCTATCACCGGGACAGGGAGGGGGTCAGCCCCAGCATTTT
TRBJ2-7	.	TRBD1	TRBV4-1	CASSRAGTDYEQYF	TGCGCCAGCAGCCGGGCCGGGACAGACTACGAGCAGTACTTC
TRBJ2-3	.	TRBD2	TRBV7-3	CASSLTGTSGSGTDTQYF	TGTGCCAGCAGCTTAACTGGGACTAGCGGGAGTGGGACAGATACGCAGTATTTT
TRBJ1-5	.	TRBD1	TRBV7-2	CASSPGQGTQPQHF	TGTGCCAGCAGCCCTGGACAGGGGACGCAGCCCCAGCATTTT
TRBJ1-1	.	.	TRBV4-1	CASTPGGTHNTEAFF	TGCGCCAGCACCCCGGGAGGGACTCACAACACTGAAGCTTTCTTT
TRBJ1-1	.	TRBD1	TRBV29-1	CSVVDRPTEAFF	TGCAGCGTTGTGGACAGGCCCACTGAAGCTTTCTTT